This is a list of T cell receptor beta chains from one sample in a study of shared clonotypes between healthy human individuals. Clones were read by immunoSEQ multiplex PCR, and TCRdb kept only the in-frame ones, dropping some. Of about 580,000 clones listed, nearly 98% are singletons. Sequenced sample: naive CD8+ T cells sorted from blood. The receptors derive from a man aged 25-45 years in good health. The CDR3 runs from the conserved cysteine through the conserved F or W. D genes are given only for firm matches. Clone size is not always given. Where it is, it says once, few, many or a class for expanded clones.

v_call: TRBV9; d_call: .; j_call: TRBJ2-3; clone_size: .; cdr3_aa: CASSVGGFTDTQYF; cdr3_nt: TGTGCCAGCAGCGTCGGGGGATTCACAGATACGCAGTATTTT
v_call: TRBV28; d_call: TRBD1; j_call: TRBJ2-1; clone_size: .; cdr3_aa: CASSLGGTASYNEQFF; cdr3_nt: TGTGCCAGCAGTCTAGGTGGGACAGCTTCCTACAATGAGCAGTTCTTC
v_call: TRBV28; d_call: .; j_call: TRBJ1-4; clone_size: .; cdr3_aa: CASVGGLNEKLFF; cdr3_nt: TGTGCCAGCGTCGGGGGACTGAATGAAAAACTGTTTTTT
v_call: TRBV5-1; d_call: .; j_call: TRBJ2-1; clone_size: .; cdr3_aa: CASTQGNEQFF; cdr3_nt: TGCGCCAGCACCCAGGGGAATGAGCAGTTCTTC
v_call: TRBV9; d_call: .; j_call: TRBJ1-3; clone_size: .; cdr3_aa: CASSVAGGEDTIYF; cdr3_nt: TGTGCCAGCAGCGTCGCAGGCGGAGAGGACACCATATATTTT
v_call: TRBV12-5; d_call: TRBD2; j_call: TRBJ2-1; clone_size: .; cdr3_aa: CASGLVLAAGVNNEQFF; cdr3_nt: TGTGCTAGTGGTTTGGTACTTGCAGCGGGAGTTAACAATGAGCAGTTCTTC
v_call: TRBV25-1; d_call: TRBD1; j_call: TRBJ2-7; clone_size: .; cdr3_aa: CASSGQVGYEQYF; cdr3_nt: TGTGCCAGCTCAGGACAGGTCGGGTACGAGCAGTACTTC
v_call: TRBV28; d_call: TRBD1; j_call: TRBJ2-3; clone_size: once; cdr3_aa: CASRETGGMETDTQYF; cdr3_nt: TGTGCCAGCAGAGAGACAGGGGGAATGGAGACAGATACGCAGTATTTT
v_call: TRBV2; d_call: TRBD2; j_call: TRBJ2-7; clone_size: .; cdr3_aa: CAIQRTRFTYEQYF; cdr3_nt: TGTGCCATACAACGGACTAGATTTACCTACGAGCAGTACTTC
v_call: TRBV19; d_call: .; j_call: TRBJ1-5; clone_size: .; cdr3_aa: CASSIGGRGDQPQHF; cdr3_nt: TGTGCCAGTAGTATAGGAGGCAGGGGAGATCAGCCCCAGCATTTT
v_call: TRBV25-1; d_call: .; j_call: TRBJ2-7; clone_size: .; cdr3_aa: CASSGEDLASSSYEQYF; cdr3_nt: TGTGCCAGCAGTGGAGAGGACCTAGCGTCTAGCTCCTACGAGCAGTACTTC
v_call: TRBV11-2; d_call: TRBD2; j_call: TRBJ2-7; clone_size: .; cdr3_aa: CASSLVFPSGSRSYEQYF; cdr3_nt: TGTGCCAGCAGCTTAGTTTTCCCTAGCGGGAGTAGGAGCTACGAGCAGTACTTC
v_call: TRBV27; d_call: .; j_call: TRBJ2-7; clone_size: .; cdr3_aa: CASSFPSGREQYF; cdr3_nt: TGTGCCAGCAGTTTCCCATCGGGACGCGAGCAGTACTTC
v_call: TRBV30; d_call: TRBD2; j_call: TRBJ2-3; clone_size: .; cdr3_aa: CAWVETSGRTDTQYF; cdr3_nt: TGTGCCTGGGTTGAAACTAGCGGGCGCACAGATACGCAGTATTTT
v_call: TRBV5-1; d_call: .; j_call: TRBJ2-2; clone_size: .; cdr3_aa: CASSFTEFTGELFF; cdr3_nt: TGCGCCAGCAGCTTTACCGAGTTCACCGGGGAGCTGTTTTTT
v_call: TRBV25-1; d_call: .; j_call: TRBJ1-2; clone_size: .; cdr3_aa: CASSGLHLGTRPGYTF; cdr3_nt: TGTGCCAGCAGTGGCCTACATTTGGGCACACGCCCTGGCTACACCTTC
v_call: TRBV4-2; d_call: .; j_call: TRBJ1-5; clone_size: .; cdr3_aa: CASSHLERTANQPQHF; cdr3_nt: TGTGCCAGCAGCCACCTCGAGCGGACAGCCAATCAGCCCCAGCATTTT
v_call: TRBV5-6; d_call: .; j_call: TRBJ1-2; clone_size: .; cdr3_aa: CASSTDIGGYTF; cdr3_nt: TGTGCCAGCAGCACTGACATTGGTGGCTACACCTTC
v_call: TRBV18; d_call: .; j_call: TRBJ2-7; clone_size: .; cdr3_aa: CASSPPGPYGGQDEQYF; cdr3_nt: TGTGCCAGCTCACCACCAGGTCCGTATGGGGGACAAGATGAGCAGTACTTC
v_call: TRBV29-1; d_call: .; j_call: TRBJ2-1; clone_size: .; cdr3_aa: CSVEWGELFF; cdr3_nt: TGCAGCGTTGAGTGGGGGGAGCTCTTCTTC
v_call: TRBV6-6; d_call: .; j_call: TRBJ2-7; clone_size: .; cdr3_aa: CATLGAGIPYEQYF; cdr3_nt: TGTGCCACCCTCGGTGCCGGTATACCCTACGAGCAGTACTTC
v_call: TRBV5-1; d_call: TRBD1; j_call: TRBJ1-2; clone_size: .; cdr3_aa: CASSSLSGTGLYTF; cdr3_nt: TGCGCCAGCAGCTCCCTGAGTGGGACAGGGCTCTACACCTTC
v_call: TRBV7-2; d_call: TRBD1; j_call: TRBJ2-7; clone_size: .; cdr3_aa: CASSLGGQGLYEQYF; cdr3_nt: TGTGCCAGCAGCTTAGGCGGACAGGGGCTCTACGAGCAGTACTTC
v_call: TRBV7-9; d_call: .; j_call: TRBJ2-1; clone_size: .; cdr3_aa: CASTFLGYNEQFF; cdr3_nt: TGTGCCAGCACATTTCTAGGATACAATGAGCAGTTCTTC
v_call: TRBV6-5; d_call: .; j_call: TRBJ2-7; clone_size: .; cdr3_aa: CASSYVGAYEQYF; cdr3_nt: TGTGCCAGCAGCTACGTGGGGGCTTACGAGCAGTACTTC
v_call: TRBV29-1; d_call: TRBD2; j_call: TRBJ2-1; clone_size: .; cdr3_aa: CSGLGLAEYNEQFF; cdr3_nt: TGCAGCGGATTGGGACTAGCGGAATACAATGAGCAGTTCTTC
v_call: TRBV7-8; d_call: .; j_call: TRBJ2-1; clone_size: .; cdr3_aa: CATQTGNEQFF; cdr3_nt: TGTGCCACGCAGACGGGCAATGAGCAGTTCTTC
v_call: TRBV2; d_call: .; j_call: TRBJ2-5; clone_size: .; cdr3_aa: CASSGKDSVTQYF; cdr3_nt: TGTGCCAGCAGTGGTAAAGACAGCGTGACCCAGTACTTC
v_call: TRBV7-9; d_call: TRBD2; j_call: TRBJ2-1; clone_size: .; cdr3_aa: CATAPLRLAPSYNEQFF; cdr3_nt: TGTGCCACCGCGCCTCTACGACTAGCGCCTTCCTACAATGAGCAGTTCTTC
v_call: TRBV6-5; d_call: TRBD2; j_call: TRBJ2-1; clone_size: .; cdr3_aa: CASSSLAGGLYNEQFF; cdr3_nt: TGTGCCAGCAGTTCACTAGCGGGAGGACTCTACAATGAGCAGTTCTTC
v_call: TRBV4-3; d_call: TRBD2; j_call: TRBJ2-7; clone_size: .; cdr3_aa: CASSQASGSAYEQYF; cdr3_nt: TGCGCCAGCAGCCAAGCTAGCGGCTCGGCCTACGAGCAGTACTTC
v_call: TRBV30; d_call: TRBD1; j_call: TRBJ2-7; clone_size: .; cdr3_aa: CAWSYGQGAREQYF; cdr3_nt: TGTGCCTGGAGTTACGGACAGGGGGCGCGGGAGCAGTACTTC
v_call: TRBV4-1; d_call: .; j_call: TRBJ1-5; clone_size: .; cdr3_aa: CASSQEGPGDNQPQHF; cdr3_nt: TGCGCCAGCAGCCAAGAAGGTCCGGGGGATAATCAGCCCCAGCATTTT
v_call: TRBV6-5; d_call: TRBD1; j_call: TRBJ1-5; clone_size: .; cdr3_aa: CASSYSGTGVSQPQHF; cdr3_nt: TGTGCCAGCAGTTACTCCGGGACAGGGGTTAGCCAGCCCCAGCATTTT
v_call: TRBV5-5; d_call: .; j_call: TRBJ2-7; clone_size: .; cdr3_aa: CASSLEQDYYEQYF; cdr3_nt: TGTGCCAGCAGCTTGGAACAGGACTACTACGAGCAGTACTTC
v_call: TRBV14; d_call: TRBD2; j_call: TRBJ2-1; clone_size: .; cdr3_aa: CASSHGWYSGRAGNEQFF; cdr3_nt: TGTGCCAGCAGCCACGGATGGTATAGCGGGAGGGCCGGAAATGAGCAGTTCTTC
v_call: TRBV9; d_call: .; j_call: TRBJ1-1; clone_size: .; cdr3_aa: CASSSRTEKNTEAFF; cdr3_nt: TGTGCCAGCAGCTCCCGGACCGAGAAGAACACTGAAGCTTTCTTT
v_call: TRBV5-4; d_call: .; j_call: TRBJ2-5; clone_size: .; cdr3_aa: CASSSGQGGPVETQYF; cdr3_nt: TGTGCCAGCAGTTCCGGACAGGGAGGGCCAGTGGAGACCCAGTACTTC
v_call: TRBV7-9; d_call: .; j_call: TRBJ2-1; clone_size: .; cdr3_aa: CASSLVGGRGNEQFF; cdr3_nt: TGTGCCAGCAGCCTGGTGGGGGGGCGCGGCAATGAGCAGTTCTTC
v_call: TRBV15; d_call: .; j_call: TRBJ1-5; clone_size: .; cdr3_aa: CATSRGRLQPQHF; cdr3_nt: TGTGCCACCAGCAGAGGAAGATTACAGCCCCAGCATTTT
v_call: TRBV27; d_call: TRBD2; j_call: TRBJ2-2; clone_size: .; cdr3_aa: CASSLLAGLNTGELFF; cdr3_nt: TGTGCCAGCAGTTTACTAGCGGGGCTGAACACCGGGGAGCTGTTTTTT